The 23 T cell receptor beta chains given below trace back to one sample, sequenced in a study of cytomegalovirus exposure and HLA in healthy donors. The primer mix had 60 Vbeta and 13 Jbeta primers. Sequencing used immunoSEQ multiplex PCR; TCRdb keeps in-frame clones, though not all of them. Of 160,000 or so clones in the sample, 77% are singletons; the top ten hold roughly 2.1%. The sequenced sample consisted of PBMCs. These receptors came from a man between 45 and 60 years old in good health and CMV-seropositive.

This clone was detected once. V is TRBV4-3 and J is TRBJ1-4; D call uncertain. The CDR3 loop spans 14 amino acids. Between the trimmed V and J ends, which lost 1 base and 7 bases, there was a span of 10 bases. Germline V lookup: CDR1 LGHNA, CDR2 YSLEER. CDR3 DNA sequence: TGCGCCAGCAGCCAAGGAGCCTACGGTGAAAAACTGTTTTTT. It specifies CASSQGAYGEKLFF.

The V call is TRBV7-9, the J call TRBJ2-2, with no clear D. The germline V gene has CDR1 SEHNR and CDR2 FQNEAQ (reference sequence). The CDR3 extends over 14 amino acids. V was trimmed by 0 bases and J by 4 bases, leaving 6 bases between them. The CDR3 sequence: CASSLAGRTGELFF. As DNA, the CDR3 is TGTGCCAGCAGCTTAGCTGGGCGCACCGGGGAGCTGTTTTTT.

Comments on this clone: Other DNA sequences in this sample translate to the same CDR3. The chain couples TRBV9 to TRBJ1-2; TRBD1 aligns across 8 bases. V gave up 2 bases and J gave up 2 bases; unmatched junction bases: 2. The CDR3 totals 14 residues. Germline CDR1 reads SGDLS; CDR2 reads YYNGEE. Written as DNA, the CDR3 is TGTGCCAGCAGCGTGGGACAGGCGAACTATGGCTACACCTTC. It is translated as CASSVGQANYGYTF. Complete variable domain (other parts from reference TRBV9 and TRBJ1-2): DSGVTQTPKHLITATGQRVTLRCSPRSGDLSVYWYQQSLDQGLQFLIQYYNGEERAKGNILERFSAQQFPDLHSELNLSSLELGDSALYFCASSVGQANYGYTFGSGTRLTVV.

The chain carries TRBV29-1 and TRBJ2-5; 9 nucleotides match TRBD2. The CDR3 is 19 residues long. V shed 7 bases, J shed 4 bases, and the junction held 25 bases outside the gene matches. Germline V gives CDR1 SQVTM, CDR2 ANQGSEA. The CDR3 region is CSATPGGVSGGPPRETQYF. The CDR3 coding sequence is TGCAGCGCTACACCAGGAGGGGTTAGCGGGGGACCCCCTCGAGAGACCCAGTACTTC.

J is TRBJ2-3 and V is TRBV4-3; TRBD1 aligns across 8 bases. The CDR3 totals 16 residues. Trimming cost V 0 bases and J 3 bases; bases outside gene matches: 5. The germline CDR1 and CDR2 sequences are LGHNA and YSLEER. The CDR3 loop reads CASSQDRQGITDTQYF. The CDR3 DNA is TGCGCCAGCAGCCAAGATCGACAGGGGATTACAGATACGCAGTATTTT.

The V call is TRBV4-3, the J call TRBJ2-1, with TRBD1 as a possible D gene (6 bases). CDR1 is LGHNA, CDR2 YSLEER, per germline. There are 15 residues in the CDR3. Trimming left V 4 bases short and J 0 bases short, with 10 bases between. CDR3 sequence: CASSRTVNSYNEQFF. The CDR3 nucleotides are TGCGCCAGCAGCCGGACAGTCAACTCCTACAATGAGCAGTTCTTC.

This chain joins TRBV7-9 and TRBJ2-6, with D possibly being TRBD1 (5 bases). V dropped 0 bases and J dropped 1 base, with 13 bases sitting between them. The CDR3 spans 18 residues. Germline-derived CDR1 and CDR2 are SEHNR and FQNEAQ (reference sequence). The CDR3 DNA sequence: TGTGCCAGCAGCTTAGCGGCAGGGATAGCATCTGGGGCCAACGTCCTGACTTTC. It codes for CASSLAAGIASGANVLTF.

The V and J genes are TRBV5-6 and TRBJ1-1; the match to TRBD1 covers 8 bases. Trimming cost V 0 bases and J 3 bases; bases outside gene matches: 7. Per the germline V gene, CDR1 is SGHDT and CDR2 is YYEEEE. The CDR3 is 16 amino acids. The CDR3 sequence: CASSLGAPTGDTEAFF. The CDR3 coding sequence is TGTGCCAGCAGCTTGGGTGCCCCGACAGGGGACACTGAAGCTTTCTTT.

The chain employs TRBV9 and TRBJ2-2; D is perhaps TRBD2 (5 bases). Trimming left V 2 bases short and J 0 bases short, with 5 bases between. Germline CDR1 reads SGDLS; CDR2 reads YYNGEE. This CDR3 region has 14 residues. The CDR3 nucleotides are TGTGCCAGCAGCGTGGAGGCGAACACCGGGGAGCTGTTTTTT. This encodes CASSVEANTGELFF.

The chain's CDR3 is CASNPLRDPDTQYF. CDR3 DNA: TGTGCCAGCAACCCCCTGCGGGACCCAGATACGCAGTATTTT. The V gene is TRBV5-4, the J gene TRBJ2-3, with D possibly being TRBD2 (6 bases). The V end lost 6 bases, the J end lost 4 bases, and 15 bases lay between the germline ends. Germline V gene data show CDR1 as SGHNT and CDR2 as YYREEE (reference sequence). This CDR3 contains 14 residues.

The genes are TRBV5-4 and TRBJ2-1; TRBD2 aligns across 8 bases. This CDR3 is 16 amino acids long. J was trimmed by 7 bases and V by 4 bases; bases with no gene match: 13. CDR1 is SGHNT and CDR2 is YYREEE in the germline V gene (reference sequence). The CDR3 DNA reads TGTGCCAGCAGCCCGCCTAGGGCGGGGGGCCCGAATGAGCAGTTCTTC. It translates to CASSPPRAGGPNEQFF.

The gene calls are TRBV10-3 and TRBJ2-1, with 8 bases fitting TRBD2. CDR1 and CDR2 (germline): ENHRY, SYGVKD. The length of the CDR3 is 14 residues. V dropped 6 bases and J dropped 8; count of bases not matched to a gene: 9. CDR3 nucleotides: TGTGCCATCAGCCTCGGGGGGGCCGGGGATGAGCAGTTCTTC. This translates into CAISLGGAGDEQFF.

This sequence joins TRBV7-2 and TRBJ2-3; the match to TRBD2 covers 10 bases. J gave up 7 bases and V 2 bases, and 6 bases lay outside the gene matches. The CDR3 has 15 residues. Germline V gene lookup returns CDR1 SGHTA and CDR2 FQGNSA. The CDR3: CASSLSQRGGNTQYF. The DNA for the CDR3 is TGTGCCAGCAGCTTATCCCAGCGGGGGGGCAATACGCAGTATTTT.

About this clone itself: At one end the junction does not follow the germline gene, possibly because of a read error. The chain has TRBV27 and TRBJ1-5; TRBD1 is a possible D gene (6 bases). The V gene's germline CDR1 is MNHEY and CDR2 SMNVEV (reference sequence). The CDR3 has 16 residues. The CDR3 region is CASSLRGDRSNKPQHF. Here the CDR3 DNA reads TGTGCCAGCAGTTTAAGGGGTGACAGGAGCAATAAGCCCCAGCATTTT.

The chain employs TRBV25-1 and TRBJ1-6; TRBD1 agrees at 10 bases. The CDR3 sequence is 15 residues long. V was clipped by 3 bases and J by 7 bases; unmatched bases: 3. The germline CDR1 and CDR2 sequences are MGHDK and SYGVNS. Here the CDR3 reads CASSDRQGANSPLHF. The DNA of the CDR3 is TGTGCCAGCAGTGACAGACAGGGGGCGAATTCACCCCTCCACTTT.

Here the CDR3 reads CASSPGQGVRGYTF. The CDR3 DNA follows: TGTGCCAGCAGTCCGGGACAGGGGGTGAGGGGCTACACCTTC. The chain uses TRBV27 and TRBJ1-2, with 11 bases that match TRBD1. The CDR3 is 14 amino acids. After removal of 5 bases from V and 8 bases from J, the junction contained 7 bases not matched to a gene. Germline V gene lookup returns CDR1 MNHEY and CDR2 SMNVEV (reference sequence).

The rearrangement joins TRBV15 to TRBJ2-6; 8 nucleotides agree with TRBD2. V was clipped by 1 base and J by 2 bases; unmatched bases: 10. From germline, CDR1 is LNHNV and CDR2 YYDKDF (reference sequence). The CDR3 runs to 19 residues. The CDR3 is CATSRVRAGGPPGANVLTF. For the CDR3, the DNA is TGTGCCACCAGCAGAGTTAGGGCGGGGGGCCCCCCTGGGGCCAACGTCCTGACTTTC.

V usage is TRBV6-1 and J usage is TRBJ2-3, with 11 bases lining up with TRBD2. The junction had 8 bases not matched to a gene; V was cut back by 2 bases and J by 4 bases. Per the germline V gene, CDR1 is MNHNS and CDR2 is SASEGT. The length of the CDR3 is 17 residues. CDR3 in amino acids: CASSERVAGGLADTQYF. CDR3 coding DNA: TGTGCCAGCAGTGAACGGGTAGCGGGGGGGTTGGCAGATACGCAGTATTTT.

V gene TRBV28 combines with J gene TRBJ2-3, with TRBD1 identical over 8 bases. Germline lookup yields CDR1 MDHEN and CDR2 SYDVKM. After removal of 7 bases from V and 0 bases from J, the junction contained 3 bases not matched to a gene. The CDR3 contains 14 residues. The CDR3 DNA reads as TGTGCCAGCATTCAGGGGGCTAGCACAGATACGCAGTATTTT. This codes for CASIQGASTDTQYF.

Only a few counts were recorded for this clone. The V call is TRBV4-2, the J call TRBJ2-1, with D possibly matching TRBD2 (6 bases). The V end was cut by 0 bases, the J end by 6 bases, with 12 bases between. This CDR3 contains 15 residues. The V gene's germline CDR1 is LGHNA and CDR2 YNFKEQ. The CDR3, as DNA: TGTGCCAGCAGCCAAGACCCAACTAGCCCCAATGAGCAGTTCTTC. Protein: CASSQDPTSPNEQFF.

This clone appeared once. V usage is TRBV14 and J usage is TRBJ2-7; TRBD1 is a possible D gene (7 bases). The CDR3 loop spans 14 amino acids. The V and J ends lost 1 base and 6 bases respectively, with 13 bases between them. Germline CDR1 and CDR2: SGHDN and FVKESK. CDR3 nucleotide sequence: TGTGCCAGCAGCCAAGTGGGCAGGGGGGCCGAGCAGTACTTC. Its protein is CASSQVGRGAEQYF.

For the CDR3, the DNA is TGTGCCAGCAACCCTACAGGATTACAAGAGACCCAGTACTTC. Its translation is CASNPTGLQETQYF. The chain is built from TRBV9 and TRBJ2-5; a possible D gene is TRBD1 (5 bases). This CDR3 has 14 amino acids. Trimming took 6 bases from V and 2 from J, leaving 14 bases between them. Per the germline V gene, CDR1 is SGDLS and CDR2 is YYNGEE.

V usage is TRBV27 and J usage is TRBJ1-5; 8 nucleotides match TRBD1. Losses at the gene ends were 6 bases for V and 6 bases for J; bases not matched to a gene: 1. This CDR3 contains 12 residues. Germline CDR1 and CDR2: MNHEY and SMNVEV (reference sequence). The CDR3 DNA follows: TGTGCCAGCAGAACAGGGGGTCAGCCCCAGCATTTT. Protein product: CASRTGGQPQHF.